The T cell receptor (beta chain) described here comes from a study of vaccination and CD4 T cells after COVID-19 (dated by TCRdb to between 2021 and 2024). Broadly, across the study: Every convalescent patient had a positive nasal swab PCR test for SARS-CoV-2, with mild disease in several patients and severe disease in one. In around nine COVID-19 convalescent patients and 4 infection-naive healthy vaccine recipients, the spike-specific CD4+ TCR repertoire before mRNA vaccination was compared with the repertoire after mRNA vaccination. The convalescent cohort comprised six males and four females, including two Hispanic individuals, seven Caucasians, two Asians and one multiracial person. For stimulating the cultures, overlapping spike peptide pools were used, derived from SARS-CoV-2 as well as from the common cold coronaviruses HCoV-NL63, HCoV-OC43 and HCoV-229E. Each participant got two doses of either the Pfizer-BioNTech BNT162b2 vaccine (n=8) or the Moderna mRNA-1273 vaccine (n=2). Post-vaccine blood samples were obtained a median of approximately 74 days after the second vaccine dose, with a range of 14 to 241 days. Post-COVID blood samples from convalescent patients were collected a median of around 110 days after diagnosis, with a range of roughly 35 to 170 days. As controls, cultures received a CEFX viral epitope pool (the positive control), an HIV-1 Nef peptide pool (the negative control), or no peptide at all.

The label giving this sample's treatment or condition can be read as: roughly 10-day PBMC culture with coronavirus spike peptide pools or control peptides (ViraFEST assay). The ViraFEST assay was used in the study, in which antigen-specific T cells were expanded with peptide pools and expanded clonotypes were subsequently identified by TCR sequencing. The positive SARS-CoV-2 PCR tests of the convalescent patients were dated from March to December 2020, before the Alpha, Beta and Delta variants emerged in the United States. PBMCs were cultured at 1.5 million to 2.5 million per well in IMDM supplemented with 5% human AB serum and around 10 IU/ml IL-2, with approximately 10 ug/ml peptide pools added. Half of the culture medium was replaced with fresh IL-2-containing medium on days 3 and 7. CD4+ T cells were isolated after approximately ten days of culture through negative selection using the EasySep CD4+ T cell isolation kit. PBMCs were separated from whole blood using Ficoll-Paque Plus gradient centrifugation and then either used fresh or cryopreserved at -140C. Triplicate wells were generally used for each culture condition.

About this clonotype: Its antigen remains unidentified. No base quality values were provided; no much bigger clone lies one nucleotide off.

Reading the germline V gene (reference sequence) gives CDR1 MNHEY and CDR2 SMNVEV. From its cysteine to its phenylalanine, the CDR3 spans 15 amino acids. Of all the DNA, just the CDR3 is kept, 45 bases in frame from base 1. Relative to germline, V is 3 bases shorter and J is 0 bases shorter, with 12 bases between their ends. The library was made by PCR. DNA from cultured CD4+ T cells underwent TCR sequencing with the Oncomine TCR Beta short-read assay at the Johns Hopkins FTIC core. Genomic DNA was extracted from the cultured CD4+ T cells with the QIAamp micro DNA kit. Oncomine TCR Beta libraries made from cultured CD4+ T cells were pooled using unique dual indexes and sequenced on an Illumina iSeq 100. From the authors' description of their analysis: Non-productive sequences were removed, and CDR3s that did not start with C, did not end with F or W, or were shorter than 7 amino acids were discarded. The MANAFEST web application identified antigen-specific clonotypes by comparing peptide-stimulated wells against reference wells and other culture wells. For a clone to be called positive, the clone needed an FDR below 0.05, an odds ratio above 5, and a productive frequency above 0.1% in at least two of three replicate wells. A clonotype was classed as cross-reactive if the clonotype showed significant expansion both in SARS-CoV-2 spike wells and in at least one common cold coronavirus spike condition. Similarity between CDR3 sequences was evaluated in R version 3.6.1 using Levenshtein distances (stringdist) and unrooted phylogenetic trees (ape). TCRdb passed the public sequencing reads through fastp at Q25 and MiXCR, retaining productive beta sequences. Under each unique CDR3 protein, matching rows form one entry showing the most common genes and DNA. TCRdb assigned the V and J calls; the authors' analysis was not used. This sample is represented by some 13,000 distinct CDR3 sequences; just under 75% of them were singletons. Jointly, the top ten make up about a third of the sample.

Study-level results and caveats: The median count of SARS-CoV-2-reactive clonotypes went up from 20 to 25 after infection to approximately 40 after vaccination, although the change was not significant. Among the post-vaccine SARS-CoV-2-reactive clones in convalescent patients, a median approximately 90% showed up only after vaccination, which suggests vaccine-specific priming. Only a relatively small number of convalescent patients were included in the study, and early timepoints following natural infection were not analyzed. Of the vaccine-specific clones in convalescent patients, 304 of 307, or nearly all, reacted only to SARS-CoV-2 spike and did not cross-react with common cold coronaviruses.

The TCR originated in a human donor who had recovered from COVID-19. The sample taken for sequencing was CD4+ T cells from blood, cultured in vitro. In this chain, TRBV27 is recombined with TRBJ2-7; a confident D gene designation cannot be given. The DNA sequence is given as TGTGCCAGCAGTTTTAGTTCAGCTAGCTCCTACGAGCAGTACTTC. Protein translation: CASSFSSASSYEQYF.